These 6 T cell receptor beta chains came from one sample sequenced in a study of T cell changes during pregnancy in multiple sclerosis. The protocol was immunoSEQ multiplex PCR, while the TCRdb copy is restricted to in-frame clones and leaves out a portion. Among some 85,000 clones listed, around 93% were seen once. The starting material was peripheral blood, obtained in the second trimester of pregnancy. Receptors originate from a female donor in good health, enrolled as a control in a pregnancy study.

This chain connects TRBV27 to TRBJ1-1, with 8 nucleotides matching TRBD1. The CDR3 is 14 amino acids. V trimming: 5 bases; J trimming: 3 bases; junction bases outside the gene matches: 5. The germline gives CDR1 MNHEY, CDR2 SMNVEV (reference sequence). The DNA of the CDR3 is TGTGCCAGCAGTCCGACAGGGGTAGACACTGAAGCTTTCTTT. Its protein product is CASSPTGVDTEAFF.

This chain links TRBV4-1 with TRBJ1-1; tentative D call: TRBD1 (5 bases). Deletions cut 4 bases from V and 2 bases from J, with 11 bases between. CDR1 MGHRA and CDR2 YSYEKL come from the germline V gene. The CDR3 totals 14 residues. The CDR3 nucleotides are TGCGCCAGCAGCCGGGCAGGGACTAACACTGAAGCTTTCTTT. Translated, it gives CASSRAGTNTEAFF.

This clone has only one observation. This chain connects TRBV4-1 to TRBJ1-5; 7 nucleotides line up with TRBD1. CDR1 and CDR2 from the germline V gene are MGHRA and YSYEKL. The CDR3 has 17 residues. V was pared by 0 bases and J by 4 bases, with 9 bases of the junction left unmatched. CDR3 bases: TGCGCCAGCAGCCAAGAGGGCGCGGCAGGGGGAAATCAGCCCCAGCATTTT. The encoded protein is CASSQEGAAGGNQPQHF.

A word on this clone: An end of the junction does not agree with germline; a read error may underlie this. The chain employs TRBV30 and TRBJ1-2; maybe TRBD1 (6 bases). The CDR3 length is 11 residues. CDR1 GTSNPN and CDR2 SVGIG come from the germline V gene (reference sequence). CDR3 protein: CAWSENRVLQF. Here the CDR3 DNA reads TGTGCCTGGAGCGAAAACAGGGTCCTTCAGTTC.

The rearrangement joins TRBV5-8 to TRBJ1-4, with 11 bases that match TRBD1. The germline V gene encodes CDR1 SGHTS and CDR2 YDEGEE. The V gene end was trimmed by 3 bases and the J gene end by 5 bases; junction bases not matched to a gene: 3. The CDR3 loop spans 15 amino acids. The CDR3 nucleotides read TGTGCCAGCAGCTCGCGGACAGGGGGCAATGAAAAACTGTTTTTT. It specifies CASSSRTGGNEKLFF.

This clone was picked up a small number of times. The rearrangement links TRBV7-9 to TRBJ1-1, with D possibly matching TRBD1 (5 bases). V was pared by 5 bases and J by 6 bases, with 13 bases between. This CDR3 is built from 13 residues. Germline CDR1 SEHNR, CDR2 FQNEAQ (reference sequence). The CDR3 sequence is CASSQTPGAEAFF. The CDR3 coding sequence is TGTGCCAGCAGCCAAACGCCGGGGGCTGAAGCTTTCTTT.